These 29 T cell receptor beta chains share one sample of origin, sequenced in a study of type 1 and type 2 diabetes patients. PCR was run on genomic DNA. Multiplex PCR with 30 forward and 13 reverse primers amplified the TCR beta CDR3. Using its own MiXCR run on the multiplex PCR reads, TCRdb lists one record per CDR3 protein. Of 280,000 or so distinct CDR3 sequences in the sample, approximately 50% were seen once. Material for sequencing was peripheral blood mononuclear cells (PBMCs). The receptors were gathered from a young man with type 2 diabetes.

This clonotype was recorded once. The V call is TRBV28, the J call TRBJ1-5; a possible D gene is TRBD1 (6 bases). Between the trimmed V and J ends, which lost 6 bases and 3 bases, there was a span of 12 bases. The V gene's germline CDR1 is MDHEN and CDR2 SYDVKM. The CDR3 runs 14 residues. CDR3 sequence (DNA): TGTGCCAGCAGCCTACAGGGAGCCAATCAGCCCCAGCATTTT. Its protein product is CASSLQGANQPQHF. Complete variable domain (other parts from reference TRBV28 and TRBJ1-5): DVKVTQSSRYLVKRTGEKVFLECVQDMDHENMFWYRQDPGLGLRLIYFSYDVKMKEKGDIPEGYSVSREKKERFSLILESASTNQTSMYLCASSLQGANQPQHFGDGTRLSIL.

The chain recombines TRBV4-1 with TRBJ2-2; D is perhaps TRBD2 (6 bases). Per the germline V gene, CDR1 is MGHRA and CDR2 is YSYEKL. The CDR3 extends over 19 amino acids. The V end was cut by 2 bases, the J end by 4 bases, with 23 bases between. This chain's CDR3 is CASSQHSSTATGGTGELFF. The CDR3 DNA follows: TGCGCCAGCAGCCAACACTCCTCGACAGCGACCGGGGGCACCGGGGAGCTGTTTTTT.

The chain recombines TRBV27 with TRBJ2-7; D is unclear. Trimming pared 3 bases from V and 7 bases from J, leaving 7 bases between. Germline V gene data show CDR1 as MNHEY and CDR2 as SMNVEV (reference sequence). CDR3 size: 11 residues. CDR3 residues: CASSFVGEQYF. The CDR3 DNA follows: TGTGCCAGCAGTTTTGTAGGAGAGCAGTACTTC.

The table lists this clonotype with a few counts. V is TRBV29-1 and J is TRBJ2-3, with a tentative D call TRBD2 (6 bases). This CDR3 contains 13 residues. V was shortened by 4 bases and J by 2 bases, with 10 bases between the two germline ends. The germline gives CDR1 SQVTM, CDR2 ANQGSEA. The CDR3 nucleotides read TGCAGCGTTGTTGGGGGACTCACAGATACGCAGTATTTT. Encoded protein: CSVVGGLTDTQYF.

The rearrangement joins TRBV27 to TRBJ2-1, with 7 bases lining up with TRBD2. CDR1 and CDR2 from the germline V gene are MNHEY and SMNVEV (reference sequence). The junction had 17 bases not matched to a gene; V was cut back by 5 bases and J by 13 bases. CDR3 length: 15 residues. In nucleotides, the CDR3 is TGTGCCAGCAGTCCCTATCTAGCGGAGCCTTGGGAACAGTTCTTC. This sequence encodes CASSPYLAEPWEQFF.

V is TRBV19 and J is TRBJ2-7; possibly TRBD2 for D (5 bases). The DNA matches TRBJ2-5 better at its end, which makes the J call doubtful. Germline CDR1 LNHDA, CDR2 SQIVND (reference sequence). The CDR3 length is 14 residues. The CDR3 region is CASSIDGTGKTQYF. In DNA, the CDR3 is TGTGCCAGTAGTATAGATGGAACGGGAAAGACCCAGTACTTC.

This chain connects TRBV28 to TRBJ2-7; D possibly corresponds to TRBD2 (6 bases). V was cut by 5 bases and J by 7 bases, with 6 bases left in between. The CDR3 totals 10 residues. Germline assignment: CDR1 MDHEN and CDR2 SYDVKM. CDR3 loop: CASSGREQYF. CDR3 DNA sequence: TGTGCCAGCAGTGGGAGGGAGCAGTACTTC.

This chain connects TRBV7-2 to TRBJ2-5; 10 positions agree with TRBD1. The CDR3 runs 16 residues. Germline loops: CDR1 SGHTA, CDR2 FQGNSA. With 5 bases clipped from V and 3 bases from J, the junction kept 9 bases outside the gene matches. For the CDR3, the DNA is TGTGCCAGCAGCCGTTGGACAGGGGGGACAAAAGAGACCCAGTACTTC. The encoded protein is CASSRWTGGTKETQYF. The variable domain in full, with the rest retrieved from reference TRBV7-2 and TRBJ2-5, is GAGVSQSPSNKVTEKGKDVELRCDPISGHTALYWYRQSLGQGLEFLIYFQGNSAPDKSGLPSDRFSAERTGGSVSTLTIQRTQQEDSAVYLCASSRWTGGTKETQYFGPGTRLLVL.

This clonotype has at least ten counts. The CDR3: CASSRDTGRPGYTF. CDR3 nucleotide sequence: TGTGCCAGTAGTCGGGACACCGGACGTCCTGGCTACACCTTC. The chain uses TRBV19 and TRBJ1-2; TRBD1 might be the D (6 bases). V was shortened by 5 bases and J by 7 bases, with 17 bases between the two germline ends. CDR3 size: 14 residues. In germline, CDR1 is LNHDA, CDR2 SQIVND (reference sequence).

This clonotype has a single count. CDR3 in amino acids: CSAPGGYTGELFF. The CDR3 DNA reads TGCAGTGCTCCGGGAGGTTACACCGGGGAGCTGTTTTTT. The rearrangement uses TRBV20-1 and TRBJ2-2, with 7 nucleotides matching TRBD2. This CDR3 spans 13 amino acids. With V trimmed by 5 bases and J by 3 bases, 3 bases remained unmatched. Germline V lookup: CDR1 DFQATT, CDR2 SNEGSKA (reference sequence).

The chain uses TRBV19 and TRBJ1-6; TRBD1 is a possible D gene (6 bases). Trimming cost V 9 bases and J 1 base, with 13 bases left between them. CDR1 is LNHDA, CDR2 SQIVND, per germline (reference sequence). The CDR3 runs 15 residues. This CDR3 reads CASRGGRSYNSPLHF. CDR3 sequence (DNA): TGTGCCAGCAGGGGAGGGAGGTCCTATAATTCACCCCTCCACTTT.

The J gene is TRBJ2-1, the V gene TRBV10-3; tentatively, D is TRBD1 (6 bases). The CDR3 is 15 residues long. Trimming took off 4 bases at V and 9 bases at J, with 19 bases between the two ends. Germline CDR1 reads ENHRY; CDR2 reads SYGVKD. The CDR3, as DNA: TGTGCCATCAGTGGTGTGACTATGGGGGCTGGTGAGCAGTTCTTC. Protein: CAISGVTMGAGEQFF.

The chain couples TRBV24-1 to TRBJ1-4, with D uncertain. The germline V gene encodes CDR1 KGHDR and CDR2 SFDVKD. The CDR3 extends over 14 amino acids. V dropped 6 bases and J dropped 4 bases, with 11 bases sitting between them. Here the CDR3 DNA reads TGTGCCACCAGTCGGGGAGAAAGTAATGAAAAACTGTTTTTT. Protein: CATSRGESNEKLFF.

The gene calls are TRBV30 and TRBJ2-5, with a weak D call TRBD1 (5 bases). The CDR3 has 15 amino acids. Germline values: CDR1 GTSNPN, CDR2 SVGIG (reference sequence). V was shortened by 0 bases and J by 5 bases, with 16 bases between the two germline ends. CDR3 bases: TGTGCCTGGAGTGTACTTTGGGGCGTAGGGGAGACCCAGTACTTC. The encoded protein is CAWSVLWGVGETQYF.

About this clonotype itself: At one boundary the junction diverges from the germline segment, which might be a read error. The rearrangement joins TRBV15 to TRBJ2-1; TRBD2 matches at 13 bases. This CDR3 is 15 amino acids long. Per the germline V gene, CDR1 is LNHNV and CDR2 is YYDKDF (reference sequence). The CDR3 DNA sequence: TGTGCCAGCAGCTCCGGACTAGCGGGGGTCAATGAGCAGTTCTTC. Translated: CASSSGLAGVNEQFF.

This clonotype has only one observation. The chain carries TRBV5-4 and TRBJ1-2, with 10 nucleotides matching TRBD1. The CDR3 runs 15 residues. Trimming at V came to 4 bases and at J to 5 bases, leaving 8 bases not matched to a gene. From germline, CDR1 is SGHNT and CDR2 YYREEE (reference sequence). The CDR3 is CASSKETGGLYGYTF. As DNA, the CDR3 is TGTGCCAGCAGCAAGGAGACAGGGGGCCTATATGGCTACACCTTC.

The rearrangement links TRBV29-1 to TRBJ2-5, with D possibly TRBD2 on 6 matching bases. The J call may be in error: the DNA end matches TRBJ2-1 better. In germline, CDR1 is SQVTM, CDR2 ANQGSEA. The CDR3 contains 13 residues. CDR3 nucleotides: TGCAGCGTTAGCGGGCGAAGGTCCTACGAGCAGTTCTTC. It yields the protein CSVSGRRSYEQFF.

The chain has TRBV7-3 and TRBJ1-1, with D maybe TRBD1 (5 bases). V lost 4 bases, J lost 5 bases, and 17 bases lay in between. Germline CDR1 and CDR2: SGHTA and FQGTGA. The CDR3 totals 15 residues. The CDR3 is CASSSARQIPTEAFF. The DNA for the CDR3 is TGTGCCAGCAGCTCCGCCCGACAGATTCCGACTGAAGCTTTCTTT.

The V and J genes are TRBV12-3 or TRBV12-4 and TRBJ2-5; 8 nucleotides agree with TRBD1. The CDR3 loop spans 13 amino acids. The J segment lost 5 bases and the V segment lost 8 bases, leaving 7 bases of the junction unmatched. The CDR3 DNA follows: TGTGCCAGCGTCGGACAGGGCGGGGAGACCCAGTACTTC. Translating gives CASVGQGGETQYF.

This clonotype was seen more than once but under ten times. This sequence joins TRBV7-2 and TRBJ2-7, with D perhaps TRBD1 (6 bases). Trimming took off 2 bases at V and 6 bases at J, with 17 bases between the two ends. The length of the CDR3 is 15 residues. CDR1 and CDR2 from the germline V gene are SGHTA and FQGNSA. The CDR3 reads CASSLRSGSRGEQYF. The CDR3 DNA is TGTGCCAGCAGCTTAAGGTCCGGTAGCAGGGGCGAGCAGTACTTC.

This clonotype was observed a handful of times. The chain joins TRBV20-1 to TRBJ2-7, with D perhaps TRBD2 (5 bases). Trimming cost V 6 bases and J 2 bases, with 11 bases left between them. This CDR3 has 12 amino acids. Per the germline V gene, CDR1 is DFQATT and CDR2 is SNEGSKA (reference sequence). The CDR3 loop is CSAPGGAYEQYF. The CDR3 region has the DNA TGCAGTGCCCCAGGAGGAGCCTACGAGCAGTACTTC.

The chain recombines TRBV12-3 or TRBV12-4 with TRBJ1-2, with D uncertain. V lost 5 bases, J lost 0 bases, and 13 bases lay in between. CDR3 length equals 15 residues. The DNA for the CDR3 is TGTGCCAGCAGTCCGGGGAGGGAAGCTAACTATGGCTACACCTTC. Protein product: CASSPGREANYGYTF.

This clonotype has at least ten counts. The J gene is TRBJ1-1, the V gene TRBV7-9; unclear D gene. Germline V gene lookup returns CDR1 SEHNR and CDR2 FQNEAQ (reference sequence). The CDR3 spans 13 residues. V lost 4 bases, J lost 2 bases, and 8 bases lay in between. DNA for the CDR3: TGTGCCAGCAGCTCAAGTCTTAACACTGAAGCTTTCTTT. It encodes CASSSSLNTEAFF.

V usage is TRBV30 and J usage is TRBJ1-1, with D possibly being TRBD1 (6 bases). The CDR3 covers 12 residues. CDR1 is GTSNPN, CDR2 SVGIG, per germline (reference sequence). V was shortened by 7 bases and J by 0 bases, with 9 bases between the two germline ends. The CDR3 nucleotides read TGTGCCTCCAGGGACATGAACACTGAAGCTTTCTTT. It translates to CASRDMNTEAFF.

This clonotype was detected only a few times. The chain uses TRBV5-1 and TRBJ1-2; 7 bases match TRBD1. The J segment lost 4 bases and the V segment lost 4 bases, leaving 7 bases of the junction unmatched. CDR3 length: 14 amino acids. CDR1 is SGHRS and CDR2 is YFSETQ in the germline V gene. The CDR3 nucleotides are TGCGCCAGCAGCGTGGGACAGCGAAGCTATGGCTACACCTTC. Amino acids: CASSVGQRSYGYTF. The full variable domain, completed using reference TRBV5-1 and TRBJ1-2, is KAGVTQTPRYLIKTRGQQVTLSCSPISGHRSVSWYQQTPGQGLQFLFEYFSETQRNKGNFPGRFSGRQFSNSRSEMNVSTLELGDSALYLCASSVGQRSYGYTFGSGTRLTVV.

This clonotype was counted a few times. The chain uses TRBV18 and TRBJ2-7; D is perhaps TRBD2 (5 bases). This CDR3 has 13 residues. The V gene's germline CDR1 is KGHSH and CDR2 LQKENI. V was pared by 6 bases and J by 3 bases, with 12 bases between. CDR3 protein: CASSPGKNYEQYF. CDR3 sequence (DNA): TGTGCCAGCTCTCCCGGGAAAAACTACGAGCAGTACTTC. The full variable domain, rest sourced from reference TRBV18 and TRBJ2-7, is NAGVMQNPRHLVRRRGQEARLRCSPMKGHSHVYWYRQLPEEGLKFMVYLQKENIIDESGMPKERFSAEFPKEGPSILRIQQVVRGDSAAYFCASSPGKNYEQYFGPGTRLTVT.

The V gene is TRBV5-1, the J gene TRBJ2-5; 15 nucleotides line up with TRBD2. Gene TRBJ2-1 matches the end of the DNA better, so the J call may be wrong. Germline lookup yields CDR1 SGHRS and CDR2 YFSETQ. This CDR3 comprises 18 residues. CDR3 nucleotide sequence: TGCGCCAGCAGCTTCGGACTAGCGGGAGGGATCTCCTACAATGAGCAGTTCTTC. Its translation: CASSFGLAGGISYNEQFF.

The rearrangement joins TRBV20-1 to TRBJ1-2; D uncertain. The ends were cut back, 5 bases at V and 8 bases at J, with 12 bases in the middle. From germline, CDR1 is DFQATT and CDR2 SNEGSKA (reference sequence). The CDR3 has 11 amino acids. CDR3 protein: CSAGYGEGYTF. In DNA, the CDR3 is TGCAGTGCTGGCTATGGGGAGGGCTACACCTTC.

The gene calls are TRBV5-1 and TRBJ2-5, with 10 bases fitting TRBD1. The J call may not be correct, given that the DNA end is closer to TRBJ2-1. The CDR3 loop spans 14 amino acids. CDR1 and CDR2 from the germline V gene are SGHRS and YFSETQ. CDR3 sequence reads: CASSGGQGTAEQFF. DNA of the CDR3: TGCGCCAGCAGCGGGGGACAGGGGACCGCCGAGCAGTTCTTC.